The clone carrying this T cell receptor beta chain was seen once. The data belong to a study of blood T cell repertoires in COVID-19. Background on the study: The cDNA or gDNA used as material had been derived from T cells, B-cell-depleted T cells, or PBMCs.

In the study's own analysis: The authors estimated nucleated cell counts from reference gene primer amplification. Assay: immunoSEQ multiplex PCR; the TCRdb copy retains only in-frame clones and omits some. V, J and clone size are taken as reported in that table, and D and trimming were inferred from the DNA itself. The repertoire has about 37,000 clones, 81% of them found once; the top ten carry approximately 3.4%. Germline CDR1 is MGHRA and CDR2 is YSYEKL. V lost 0 bases and J 2 bases, leaving 8 bases between the germline ends. The CDR3 is made up of 15 amino acids. What was sequenced was peripheral blood. The clonotype comes from a man in his 70s with COVID-19, enrolled during active disease. This chain links TRBV4-1 with TRBJ1-3; D not certain. This CDR3 is CASSQDPVPGNTIYF. CDR3 DNA: TGCGCCAGCAGCCAAGATCCTGTCCCTGGAAACACCATATATTTT.